The entry that follows covers one T cell receptor beta chain sequence. The clone's antigen remains unknown. No per-base quality is available; no much larger clone lies one base away. Whole blood was collected in K2EDTA tubes by collaborating institutions according to the institutions' own protocols. For TCRbeta analysis, collaborators shipped samples as frozen whole blood, isolated PBMCs, or DNA extracted from either of those sample types. This entry is derived from a study of blood T cell repertoires in COVID-19 (TCRdb year 2020). Regarding the research as a whole: Samples from collaborators originated in the United States, Italy and Spain and spanned both the acute and convalescent phases of COVID-19. The prospective study material was composed of cDNA or gDNA derived from T cells, B-cell-depleted T cells, or PBMCs. Deeply sampled blood TCRbeta repertoires from subjects exposed to, actively infected with, or recovered from COVID-19 were included in the dataset. The repertoires were made available in a free public database intended to serve as a resource for research on the immune response to SARS-CoV-2. Samples came from the ongoing ImmuneRACE study (first 160 participants) plus 1,254 subjects from 6 global collaborators. A de-identified subject ID, COVID-19 status, age in years and sex were almost always included in the sample metadata. Where HLA class I and class II types were available, the types were taken from metadata supplied by the sample provider, not from assay-based typing. General conclusions and limits of the study: The amount of clinical and demographic metadata varied by source and participant and was provided uncurated.

TCRbeta CDR3 regions were amplified from genomic DNA by means of the immunoSEQ Assay, a bias-controlled multiplex PCR. In the paper's pipeline: Nucleated cell counts per sample were estimated from amplification of reference gene primers within the assay. To quantify the absolute abundance of each unique TCRbeta CDR3 rearrangement, sequence reads were collapsed and filtered. Productive Simpson clonality was computed per sample as the square root of Simpson's diversity index over productive rearrangements. The table was pulled from immuneACCESS by TCRdb, which kept in-frame rearrangements only. Such tables lose some clones; where checked, under half of the loss comes from unresolved V genes, and the rest has no known cause. V, J and clone size reflect that table, while D and trimming were determined from the DNA. Counted in this sample were tens of thousands of clones; 83% of them appeared once. The ten largest clones represent around 27% of the sample.

Taken from the germline V gene, the CDR1 and CDR2 loops are MGHDK and SYGVNS. The CDR3 spans 16 residues, from the cysteine through the phenylalanine. Solely the CDR3 DNA is kept, with 48 bases framed from the first base. V has 1 base trimmed and J has 8 bases trimmed; junction bases matching no gene number 9. This receptor was identified in a woman of 80 years or more with acute or convalescent COVID-19. The chain couples TRBV25-1 to TRBJ2-1, with TRBD2 matching 9 junction bases. The sample comprised peripheral blood. The nucleotides read TGTGCCAGCAGTGAATGGGGTAGCGGGAGTCAATATGAGCAGTTCTTC. Translated, it reads CASSEWGSGSQYEQFF.